Shown below are 20 T cell receptor beta chains from a single sample sequenced in a study of shared T cell receptors in the human thymus. Sequencing used immunoSEQ multiplex PCR; TCRdb keeps in-frame clones, though not all of them. There are 500,000 to 750,000 clones in the sample; roughly 88% occur only once, and over 0.008% lies in the top ten. These data were also filed under a second study, of human thymus T cells.

Sequenced sample: thymocytes. Receptors were obtained from a boy in the first two years of life with a congenital heart defect.

The chain carries TRBV4-1 and TRBJ2-7, with D possibly being TRBD1 (6 bases). Trimming removed 8 bases at V and 2 bases at J, with 7 bases between. CDR1 and CDR2 (germline): MGHRA, YSYEKL. The CDR3 spans 11 residues. CDR3 DNA: TGCGCCAGCCAGGGGACCTACGAGCAGTACTTC. Encoded protein: CASQGTYEQYF.

This chain joins TRBV7-8 and TRBJ1-4; D is uncertain. Germline V lookup: CDR1 SGHVS, CDR2 FQNEAQ. This CDR3 has 15 amino acids. Deletions cut 3 bases from V and 3 bases from J, with 11 bases between. The CDR3 sequence is CASSFGASANEKLFF. The DNA of the CDR3 is TGTGCCAGCAGCTTCGGAGCGTCGGCTAATGAAAAACTGTTTTTT.

This chain joins TRBV6-1 and TRBJ2-7; D is unclear. The V gene lost 3 bases and the J gene lost 0 bases, with 12 bases spanning the gap. CDR1 and CDR2 from the germline V gene are MNHNS and SASEGT. The CDR3 extends over 15 amino acids. The CDR3 loop reads CASSEIAESSYEQYF. As DNA, the CDR3 is TGTGCCAGCAGTGAGATAGCTGAAAGCTCCTACGAGCAGTACTTC.

The CDR3 coding sequence is TGTGCCAGCAGCTTGGTCATCGGGAGGGGCTATCCTAACTATGGCTACACCTTC. It specifies CASSLVIGRGYPNYGYTF. The chain employs TRBV5-6 and TRBJ1-2; possible D gene TRBD1, 5 bases. The V end was cut by 0 bases, the J end by 0 bases, with 18 bases between. CDR3 length: 18 amino acids. Germline lookup yields CDR1 SGHDT and CDR2 YYEEEE.

The CDR3 region has the DNA TGTGCCAGCAGTCCCCAACTCGCGGAGGAGGTAGCCTTCGTTCCCAAAAACATTCAGTACTTC. Translating it yields CASSPQLAEEVAFVPKNIQYF. The chain combines TRBV28 with TRBJ2-4, with D possibly TRBD2 on 5 matching bases. V lost 5 bases to trimming and J lost 2 bases, with 31 bases between them. The CDR3 contains 21 residues. CDR1 is MDHEN and CDR2 is SYDVKM in the germline V gene.

The J gene is TRBJ1-2, the V gene TRBV30, with 9 bases identical to TRBD1. J was trimmed by 0 bases and V by 1 base; bases with no gene match: 0. The CDR3 spans 14 residues. Germline V gene lookup returns CDR1 GTSNPN and CDR2 SVGIG (reference sequence). The CDR3 sequence is CAWSGTGANYGYTF. The CDR3 DNA sequence: TGTGCCTGGAGTGGGACAGGGGCTAACTATGGCTACACCTTC.

This clone showed up just once. The chain carries TRBV15 and TRBJ1-5, with D perhaps TRBD1 (5 bases). Germline CDR1 is LNHNV and CDR2 is YYDKDF (reference sequence). Between the trimmed V and J ends, which lost 1 base and 5 bases, there was a span of 15 bases. The CDR3 is 16 amino acids. CDR3 bases: TGTGCCACCAGCAGAGGCCGTGGGGGGGAGTATCAGCCCCAGCATTTT. This sequence encodes CATSRGRGGEYQPQHF.

The rearrangement uses TRBV4-3 and TRBJ2-2; a weak D match, TRBD1 (5 bases). V was clipped by 5 bases and J by 9 bases, with 34 bases between them. The CDR3 consists of 20 residues. Per the germline V gene, CDR1 is LGHNA and CDR2 is YSLEER. CDR3 bases: TGCGCCAGCAGCGCTATGTCAGGGTCCTTCCCACGGCGGCTTGGGCGGGAGCTGTTTTTT. It codes for CASSAMSGSFPRRLGRELFF.

V and J are TRBV28 and TRBJ1-5; D is unclear. The V gene lost 7 bases and the J gene lost 0 bases, with 10 bases spanning the gap. CDR1 is MDHEN, CDR2 SYDVKM, per germline. The CDR3 covers 14 residues. The CDR3 region is CASISGYSNQPQHF. Written as DNA, the CDR3 is TGTGCCAGCATCTCGGGATATAGCAATCAGCCCCAGCATTTT.

The chain employs TRBV5-1 and TRBJ2-4; 10 nucleotides align to TRBD1. J lost 2 bases, V lost 3 bases, and 5 bases had no gene match. Germline CDR1 reads SGHRS; CDR2 reads YFSETQ. The CDR3 contains 16 residues. CDR3 loop: CASSSGQGETKNIQYF. CDR3 in DNA: TGCGCCAGCAGCTCTGGACAGGGGGAAACCAAAAACATTCAGTACTTC.

The genes are TRBV9 and TRBJ1-1; D might be TRBD1 (6 bases). The V gene's germline CDR1 is SGDLS and CDR2 YYNGEE. V lost 4 bases and J lost 5, with 12 bases in between. The CDR3 has 13 residues. The CDR3 DNA follows: TGTGCCAGCAGCCAGGCAGGGGCTACTGAAGCTTTCTTT. Translation gives CASSQAGATEAFF.

This chain links TRBV2 with TRBJ1-4; D unresolved. V lost 4 bases to trimming and J lost 4 bases, with 13 bases between them. Germline V gene sequence: CDR1 SNHLY, CDR2 FYNNEI. The CDR3 length is 15 residues. CDR3 sequence reads: CASSVIRGINEKLFF. CDR3 nucleotide sequence: TGTGCCAGCAGTGTGATTCGAGGGATTAATGAAAAACTGTTTTTT.

This chain uses TRBV4-3 with TRBJ2-2, with D possibly TRBD1 on 5 matching bases. CDR1 LGHNA and CDR2 YSLEER come from the germline V gene. Trimming left V 0 bases short and J 5 bases short, with 16 bases between. CDR3 length: 17 residues. CDR3 DNA: TGCGCCAGCAGCCAAGATGATCAGGGCCCATTTACCGGGGAGCTGTTTTTT. It codes for CASSQDDQGPFTGELFF.

The sample holds one count of this clone. V is TRBV4-2 and J is TRBJ2-7; 8 bases align to TRBD1. In germline, CDR1 is LGHNA, CDR2 YNFKEQ. This CDR3 has 15 residues. The V gene end was trimmed by 5 bases and the J gene end by 6 bases; junction bases not matched to a gene: 12. CDR3 DNA sequence: TGTGCCAGCAGCTTCTGGACAGGGATTTTTGGCGAGCAGTACTTC. Its protein product is CASSFWTGIFGEQYF.

V and J are TRBV4-3 and TRBJ1-4; D perhaps matches TRBD1 (5 bases). The V end was cut by 0 bases, the J end by 3 bases, with 11 bases between. CDR1 is LGHNA, CDR2 YSLEER, per germline. There are 16 residues in the CDR3. CDR3 in amino acids: CASSQESRAPNEKLFF. The CDR3 DNA follows: TGCGCCAGCAGCCAAGAAAGCAGGGCCCCTAATGAAAAACTGTTTTTT.

V and J are TRBV12-1 and TRBJ2-1; TRBD2, the D gene given by the table, was not confirmed from the DNA. TRBV12-1 is labeled a pseudogene. This CDR3 comprises 14 residues. CDR3 DNA sequence: TGTGCCAGCAGCTTTCGGCTAGCGGGAGGTGAGCAGTTCTTC. Its protein product is CASSFRLAGGEQFF.

The gene calls are TRBV27 and TRBJ1-5; TRBD1 matches at 9 bases. Per the germline V gene, CDR1 is MNHEY and CDR2 is SMNVEV (reference sequence). This CDR3 has 20 amino acids. The trim removed 5 bases at V and 2 bases at J, leaving 19 bases unmatched. The CDR3 is CASSARPLTGGLICNQPQHF. The CDR3 DNA reads TGTGCCAGCAGTGCCCGCCCCCTGACAGGGGGTTTAATATGCAATCAGCCCCAGCATTTT.

J is TRBJ2-4 and V is TRBV5-4; tentatively, D is TRBD1 (6 bases). Trimming removed 4 bases from V and 6 bases from J, with 14 bases in between. The CDR3 is 14 amino acids. The germline CDR1 and CDR2 sequences are SGHNT and YYREEE (reference sequence). As DNA, the CDR3 is TGTGCCAGCAGCCCTAGGGGACAAAGAAACATTCAGTACTTC. As protein: CASSPRGQRNIQYF.

The CDR3 bases are TGTGCCAGCAGCGGTCTTCGCTCCTACAATGAGCAGTTCTTC. This sequence encodes CASSGLRSYNEQFF. V is TRBV6-1 and J is TRBJ2-1; D is uncertain. CDR1 and CDR2 from the germline V gene are MNHNS and SASEGT. The length of the CDR3 is 14 residues. Between the trimmed V and J ends, which lost 6 bases and 0 bases, there was a span of 9 bases.

J is TRBJ2-3 and V is TRBV5-1, with 9 bases identical to TRBD2. The CDR3 totals 15 residues. From germline, CDR1 is SGHRS and CDR2 YFSETQ. V lost 1 base and J lost 4; bases outside the gene matches: 4. The CDR3 bases are TGCGCCAGCAGCTTGCGAGCGGGGGGCGCAGATACGCAGTATTTT. This sequence encodes CASSLRAGGADTQYF.